Each of the 5 T cell receptor beta chains below was sequenced from the same sample in a study of cytomegalovirus exposure and HLA in healthy donors. Assay used: immunoSEQ multiplex PCR; TCRdb lists only in-frame clones, some missing. This table has 100,000 to 150,000 clones, around 90% appearing once. The sequenced material came from PBMCs. All receptors derive from a young woman in good health and CMV-seronegative.

The rearrangement joins TRBV28 to TRBJ2-1; 12 positions agree with TRBD2. The CDR3 is 20 residues long. V was clipped by 5 bases and J by 9 bases; unmatched bases: 23. Germline CDR1 MDHEN, CDR2 SYDVKM. CDR3 residues: CASSPTGRGSSGRGFGEQFF. The CDR3 nucleotides read TGTGCCAGCAGTCCTACAGGGAGAGGGTCTAGCGGGAGGGGGTTCGGTGAGCAGTTCTTC.

The CDR3: CASSYSTGATEAFF. CDR3 coding DNA: TGTGCCAGCAGTTACTCGACAGGGGCCACTGAAGCTTTCTTT. This sequence joins TRBV6-5 and TRBJ1-1, with 8 bases fitting TRBD1. The CDR3 is 14 residues long. CDR1 MNHEY and CDR2 SVGAGI come from the germline V gene. V lost 0 bases, J lost 4 bases, and 1 base stayed unmatched.

This chain joins TRBV19 and TRBJ1-1; D unclear. The germline V gene has CDR1 LNHDA and CDR2 SQIVND (reference sequence). The V and J ends lost 7 bases and 6 bases respectively, with 15 bases between them. The CDR3 length is 13 residues. In DNA, the CDR3 is TGTGCCAGTATGAGGGCGAGAGTGGCTGAAGCTTTCTTT. It specifies CASMRARVAEAFF. Variable domain in full (rest from reference TRBV19 and TRBJ1-1): DGGITQSPKYLFRKEGQNVTLSCEQNLNHDAMYWYRQDPGQGLRLIYYSQIVNDFQKGDIAEGYSVSREKKESFPLTVTSAQKNPTAFYLCASMRARVAEAFFGQGTRLTVV.

The chain combines TRBV5-5 with TRBJ1-2; 9 nucleotides align to TRBD1. V was clipped by 1 base and J by 7 bases; unmatched bases: 14. The length of the CDR3 is 17 residues. Germline CDR1 SGHKS, CDR2 YYEKEE (reference sequence). The CDR3 DNA follows: TGTGCCAGCAGCTTGCAAACAGGGGGCCGGAGCCGGGGTGGCTACACCTTC. Amino acid sequence: CASSLQTGGRSRGGYTF.

The chain uses TRBV5-4 and TRBJ1-1, with D maybe TRBD1 (5 bases). The CDR3 runs 16 residues. CDR1 is SGHNT and CDR2 is YYREEE in the germline V gene (reference sequence). V was clipped by 1 base and J by 0 bases, with 13 bases between them. This CDR3 is CASSLRGASMNTEAFF. As DNA, the CDR3 is TGTGCCAGCAGCTTGCGTGGGGCGAGCATGAACACTGAAGCTTTCTTT.